A single T cell receptor beta chain is shown here with its context. Authors' analysis steps: Estimates of nucleated cell counts were drawn from the amplification of reference gene primers. The data were produced by immunoSEQ multiplex PCR, yet TCRdb's version contains in-frame clones alone and is incomplete. That table furnishes V, J and clone size, whereas the DNA furnished D and trimming. The data show around 140,000 clones, 88% seen once. The data originate from a study of blood T cell repertoires in COVID-19. In the study overall: Spain, Italy and the United States supplied samples that represented acute and convalescent COVID-19. Sample material is recorded as cDNA or gDNA derived from T cells, B-cell-depleted T cells, or PBMCs.

This receptor was taken from a woman in her 50s with acute or convalescent COVID-19. Sequencing was performed on peripheral blood.

CDR3 sequence (DNA): TGCAGTGTTAATAGCGGGCACGAGCAGTACTTC. Protein sequence: CSVNSGHEQYF. This rearrangement joins TRBV20-1 to TRBJ2-7; the match to TRBD2 covers 7 bases. This CDR3 contains 11 residues. Germline CDR1 DFQATT, CDR2 SNEGSKA (reference sequence). V lost 7 bases and J lost 5; bases outside the gene matches: 5.